This T cell receptor beta chain was captured by sequencing in a study of blood T cells in healthy people across ages. Study background: Per every two T cells, about one barcoded beta molecule was captured by template switching.

Next came a second PCR, run for about 7 to 12 cycles, which used a sample-barcoded 5' primer along with a J-beta primer mix. TCRdb re-called the 5' RACE reads with MiXCR, one entry per CDR3 protein. The sample contains 1.5 million or so distinct CDR3 sequences, roughly two fifths of which appear only once. Samples each had at least 5 micrograms of total RNA extracted. The CDR3 has 13 residues. Germline V gene data show CDR1 as MNHEY and CDR2 as SVGAGI. The receptor was isolated from a woman between 18 and 30 years old in good health. The specimen was blood. The J gene is TRBJ2-4, the V gene TRBV6-5, with a possible D match to TRBD2 (5 bases). The DNA end is a closer match to TRBJ2-5, so the J assignment may be wrong. The CDR3 reads CASSGRVVKTQYF. In nucleotides, the CDR3 is TGTGCCAGCAGTGGGCGGGTAGTGAAGACCCAGTACTTC.